In this sample, the clone carrying this T cell receptor beta chain turned up a few times. The target antigen is unknown. This sample was included in a study of T cell repertoires in cytomegalovirus infection. Study in general: HLA-C-restricted CMV epitopes, recently identified, and well-studied HLA-B-restricted ones were used by the study. Public TCR beta signature analysis indicated the presence of both CMV infection and matching HLA type. Whole-study findings and limits: CMV-specific HLA-C-restricted TCR beta clonotypes dominated the ex vivo response.

TCRdb re-analysed the reads in MiXCR, keeping a single row per CDR3 protein. The table includes about 51,000 distinct CDR3 sequences, 20% to 25% detected once. V was cut by 6 bases and J by 3 bases, with 18 bases left in between. The CDR3 spans 15 residues. CDR1 MNHEY and CDR2 SVGEGT come from the germline V gene. The gene calls are TRBV6-2 or TRBV6-3 and TRBJ2-7; D possibly corresponds to TRBD1 (5 bases). The receptor was isolated from a human donor in good health (CMV status not recorded). Some clones in this sample may be carry-over from other donors' samples. Sequencing used CD8+ T cells from cultured PBMCs, obtained from culture after CMV antigen stimulation. CDR3 DNA: TGTGCCAGCAGAACCTCTACAGGTATGGACTACGAGCAGTACTTC. As protein: CASRTSTGMDYEQYF.